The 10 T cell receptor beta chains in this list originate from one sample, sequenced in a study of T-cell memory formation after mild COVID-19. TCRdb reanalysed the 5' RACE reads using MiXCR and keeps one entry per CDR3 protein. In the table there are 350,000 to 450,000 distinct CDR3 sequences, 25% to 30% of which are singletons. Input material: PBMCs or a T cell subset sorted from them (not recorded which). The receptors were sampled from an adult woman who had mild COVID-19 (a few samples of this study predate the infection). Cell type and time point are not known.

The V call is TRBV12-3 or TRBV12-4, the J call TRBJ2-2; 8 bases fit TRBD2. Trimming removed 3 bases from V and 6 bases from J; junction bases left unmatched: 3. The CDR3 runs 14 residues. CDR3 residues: CASSLGLVSGELFF. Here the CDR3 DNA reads TGTGCCAGCAGTTTGGGACTAGTGTCCGGGGAGCTGTTTTTT.

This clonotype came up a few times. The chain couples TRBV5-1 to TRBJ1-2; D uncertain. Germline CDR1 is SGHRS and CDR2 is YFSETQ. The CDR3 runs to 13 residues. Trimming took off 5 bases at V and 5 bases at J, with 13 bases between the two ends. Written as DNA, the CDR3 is TGCGCCAGCAGTACAGAATTGGGGTATGGCTACACCTTC. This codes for CASSTELGYGYTF.

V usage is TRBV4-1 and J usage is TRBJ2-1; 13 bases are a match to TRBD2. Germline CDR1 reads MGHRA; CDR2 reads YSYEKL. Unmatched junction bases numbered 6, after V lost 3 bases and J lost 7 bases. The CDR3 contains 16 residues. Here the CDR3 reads CASSHSGLAGENEQFF. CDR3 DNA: TGCGCCAGCAGCCACAGCGGACTAGCGGGGGAGAATGAGCAGTTCTTC.

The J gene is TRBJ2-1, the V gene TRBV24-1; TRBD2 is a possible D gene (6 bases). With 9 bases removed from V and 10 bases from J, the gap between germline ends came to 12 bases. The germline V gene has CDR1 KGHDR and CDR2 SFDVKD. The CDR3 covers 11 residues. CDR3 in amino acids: CATPGRGEQFF. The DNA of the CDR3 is TGTGCCACCCCCGGTCGGGGGGAGCAGTTCTTC.

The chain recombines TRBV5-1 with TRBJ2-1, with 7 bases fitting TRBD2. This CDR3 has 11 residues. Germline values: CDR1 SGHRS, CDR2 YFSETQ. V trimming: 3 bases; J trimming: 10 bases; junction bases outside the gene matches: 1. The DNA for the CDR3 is TGCGCCAGCAGCTCGGGACTAGAGCAGTTCTTC. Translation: CASSSGLEQFF.

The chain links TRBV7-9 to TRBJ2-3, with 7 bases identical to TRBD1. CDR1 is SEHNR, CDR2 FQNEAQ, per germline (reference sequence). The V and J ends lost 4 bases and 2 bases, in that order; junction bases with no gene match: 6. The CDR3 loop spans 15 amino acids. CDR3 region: CASSYTGALTDTQYF. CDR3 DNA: TGTGCCAGCAGCTACACAGGGGCTCTCACAGATACGCAGTATTTT.

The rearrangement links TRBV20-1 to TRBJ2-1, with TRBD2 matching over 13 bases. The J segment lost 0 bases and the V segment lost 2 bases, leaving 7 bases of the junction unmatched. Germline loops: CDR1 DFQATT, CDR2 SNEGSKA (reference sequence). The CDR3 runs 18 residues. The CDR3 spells CSARSGLAGVSSYNEQFF. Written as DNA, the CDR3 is TGCAGTGCTAGAAGCGGACTAGCGGGGGTGAGCTCCTACAATGAGCAGTTCTTC.

CDR3 in DNA: TGCGCCAGCAGCAGCCCTGACAAGCCCTACGAGCAGTACTTC. Protein: CASSSPDKPYEQYF. This sequence joins TRBV5-1 and TRBJ2-7; D is uncertain. In germline, CDR1 is SGHRS, CDR2 YFSETQ. This CDR3 contains 14 residues. Trimming cost V 4 bases and J 2 bases, with 13 bases left between them.

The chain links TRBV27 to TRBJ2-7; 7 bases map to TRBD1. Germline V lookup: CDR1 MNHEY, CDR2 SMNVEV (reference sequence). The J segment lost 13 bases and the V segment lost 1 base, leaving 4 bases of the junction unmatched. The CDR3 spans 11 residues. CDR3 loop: CASSLLGQTYF. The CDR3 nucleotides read TGTGCCAGCAGTTTATTGGGACAGACTTACTTC.

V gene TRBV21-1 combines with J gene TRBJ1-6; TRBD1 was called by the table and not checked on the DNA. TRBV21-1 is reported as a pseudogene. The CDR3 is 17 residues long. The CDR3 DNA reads TGTGCCAGCAGGCCAGGGTCGACAGGGAATAATAATTCACCCCTCCACTTT. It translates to CASRPGSTGNNNSPLHF.